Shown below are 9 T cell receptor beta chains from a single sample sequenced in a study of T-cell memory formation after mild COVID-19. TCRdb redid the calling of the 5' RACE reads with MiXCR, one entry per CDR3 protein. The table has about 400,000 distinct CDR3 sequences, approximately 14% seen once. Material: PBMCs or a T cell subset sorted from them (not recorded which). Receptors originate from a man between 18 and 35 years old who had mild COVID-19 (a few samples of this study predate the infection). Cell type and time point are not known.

Written as DNA, the CDR3 is TGTGCCTGGGGGGGGAACACTGAAGCTTTCTTT. Its translation: CAWGGNTEAFF. The V call is TRBV30, the J call TRBJ1-1; a weak D match, TRBD1 (5 bases). This CDR3 region has 11 residues. Germline CDR1 and CDR2: GTSNPN and SVGIG (reference sequence). V was pared by 5 bases and J by 1 base, with 5 bases between.

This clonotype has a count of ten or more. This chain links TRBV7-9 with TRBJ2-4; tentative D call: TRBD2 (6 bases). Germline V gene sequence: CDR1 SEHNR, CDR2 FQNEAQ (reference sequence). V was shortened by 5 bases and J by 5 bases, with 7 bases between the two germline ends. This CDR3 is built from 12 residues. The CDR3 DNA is TGTGCCAGCAGCCCGGGGGAAAACATTCAGTACTTC. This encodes CASSPGENIQYF.

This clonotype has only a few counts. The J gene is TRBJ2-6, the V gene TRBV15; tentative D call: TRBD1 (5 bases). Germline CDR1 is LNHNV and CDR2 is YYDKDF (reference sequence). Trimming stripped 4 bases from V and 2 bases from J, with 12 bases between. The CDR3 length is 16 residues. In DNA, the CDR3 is TGTGCCACCAGCACCCATGGGGCGGCTGGGGCCAACGTCCTGACTTTC. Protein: CATSTHGAAGANVLTF.

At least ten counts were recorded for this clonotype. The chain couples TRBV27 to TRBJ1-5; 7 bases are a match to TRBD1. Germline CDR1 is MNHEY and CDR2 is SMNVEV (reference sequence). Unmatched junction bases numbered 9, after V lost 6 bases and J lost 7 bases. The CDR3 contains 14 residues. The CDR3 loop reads CASRKQGIQQPQHF. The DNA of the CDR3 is TGTGCCAGCAGAAAACAGGGGATTCAGCAGCCCCAGCATTTT.

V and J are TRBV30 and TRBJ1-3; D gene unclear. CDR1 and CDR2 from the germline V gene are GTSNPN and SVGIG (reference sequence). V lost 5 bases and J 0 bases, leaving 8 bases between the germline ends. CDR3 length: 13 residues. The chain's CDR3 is CAWDTSSGNTIYF. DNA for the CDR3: TGTGCCTGGGATACCTCCTCTGGAAACACCATATATTTT. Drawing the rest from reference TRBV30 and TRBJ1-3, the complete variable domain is SQTIHQWPATLVQPVGSPLSLECTVEGTSNPNLYWYRQAAGRGLQLLFYSVGIGQISSEVPQNLSASRPQDRQFILSSKKLLLSDSGFYLCAWDTSSGNTIYFGEGSWLTVV.

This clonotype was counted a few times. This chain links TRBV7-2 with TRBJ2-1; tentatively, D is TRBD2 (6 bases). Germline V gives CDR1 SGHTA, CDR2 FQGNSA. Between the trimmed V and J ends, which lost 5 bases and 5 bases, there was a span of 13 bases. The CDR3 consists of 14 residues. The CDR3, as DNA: TGTGCCAGCAGCCAGGGACTCCTTCACAATGAGCAGTTCTTC. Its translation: CASSQGLLHNEQFF.

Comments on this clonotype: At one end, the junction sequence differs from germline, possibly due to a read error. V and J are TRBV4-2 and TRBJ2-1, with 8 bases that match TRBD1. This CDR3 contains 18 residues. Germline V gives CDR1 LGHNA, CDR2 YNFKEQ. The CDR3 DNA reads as TGTGCCAGCAGCCAAGATCAGGGGACCAGGGGGCCCTACGATGAGCAGTTCTTC. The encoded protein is CASSQDQGTRGPYDEQFF.

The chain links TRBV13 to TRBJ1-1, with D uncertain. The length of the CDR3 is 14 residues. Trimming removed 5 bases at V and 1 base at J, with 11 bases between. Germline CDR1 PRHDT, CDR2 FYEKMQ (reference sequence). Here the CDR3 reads CASSLGVPNTEAFF. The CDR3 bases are TGTGCCAGCAGCCTCGGGGTACCGAACACTGAAGCTTTCTTT.

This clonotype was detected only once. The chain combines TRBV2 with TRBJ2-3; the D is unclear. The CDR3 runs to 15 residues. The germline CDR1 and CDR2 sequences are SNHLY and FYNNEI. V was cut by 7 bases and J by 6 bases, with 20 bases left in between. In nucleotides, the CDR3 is TGTGCCAGCAAAATCTCGCCTGTCCGGGCTGATACGCAGTATTTT. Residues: CASKISPVRADTQYF.